Described below is a single T cell receptor beta chain sequence and its context. One Seattle source followed patients from active infection through their disease course. The data are from a study of blood T cell repertoires in COVID-19. Study-level background: Sites in the United States, Italy and Spain provided acute and convalescent COVID-19 samples. PBMCs, B-cell-depleted T cells, or T cells were the source of the cDNA or gDNA that made up the material.

In the authors' workflow: Researchers report that nucleated cell counts were estimated from reference gene primer amplification. Sequenced by immunoSEQ multiplex PCR; TCRdb stores in-frame clones only, minus some. V, J and clone size were drawn from that table, and D and trimming were deduced from the DNA. In the table there are 250,000 to 350,000 clones, 85% to 90% of which are singletons. The receptor was derived from a young woman with COVID-19, enrolled during active disease. Specimen: peripheral blood.

The CDR3, as DNA: TGTGCCAGCAGTCCGGATTTGACAGGGCAAGCTTTCTTT. Amino acid sequence: CASSPDLTGQAFF. The J gene is TRBJ1-1, the V gene TRBV27; 7 bases are shared with TRBD1. Germline trimming cut 5 bases from V and 9 bases from J; bases unmatched to any gene: 9. The germline V gene has CDR1 MNHEY and CDR2 SMNVEV (reference sequence). This CDR3 region has 13 residues.